Presented here are 8 T cell receptor beta chains from one specimen sequenced in a study of shared clonotypes between healthy human individuals. The table came from immunoSEQ multiplex PCR; TCRdb's copy has only in-frame clones and leaves some out. The table includes around 2,100,000 clones, less than 95% detected once. Positively selected for CCR7, the CD45RO-negative cells used as naive CD8 cells excluded terminally differentiated effector memory CD45RA+ cells. Sequenced material: naive CD8+ T cells sorted from blood. Receptors were obtained from a man younger than 35 in good health.

The V call is TRBV4-1, the J call TRBJ2-7; 8 bases line up with TRBD1. CDR3 length: 15 residues. V trimming: 3 bases; J trimming: 1 base; junction bases outside the gene matches: 5. Germline lookup yields CDR1 MGHRA and CDR2 YSYEKL. The CDR3 loop reads CASSHRQGQSYEQYF. The CDR3 DNA is TGCGCCAGCAGCCATAGACAGGGGCAGTCCTACGAGCAGTACTTC.

The V and J genes are TRBV29-1 and TRBJ2-6, with D unclear. CDR1 and CDR2 from the germline V gene are SQVTM and ANQGSEA. The CDR3 length is 14 residues. V gave up 2 bases and J gave up 2 bases, with 7 bases separating them. CDR3 protein: CSVEKDPGANVLTF. CDR3 coding DNA: TGCAGCGTTGAAAAGGATCCTGGGGCCAACGTCCTGACTTTC.

V and J are TRBV7-8 and TRBJ2-4; D is uncertain. The V gene's germline CDR1 is SGHVS and CDR2 FQNEAQ. This CDR3 is built from 17 residues. V gave up 0 bases and J gave up 0 bases, with 12 bases separating them. The chain's CDR3 is CASSLAAAELAKNIQYF. As DNA, the CDR3 is TGTGCCAGCAGCTTAGCGGCGGCGGAGCTAGCCAAAAACATTCAGTACTTC.

The rearrangement uses TRBV27 and TRBJ1-4, with D maybe TRBD1 (5 bases). This CDR3 has 15 residues. Germline V gene lookup returns CDR1 MNHEY and CDR2 SMNVEV (reference sequence). Trimming cost V 1 base and J 6 bases, with 12 bases left between them. The CDR3 coding sequence is TGTGCCAGCAGTTTATACCCCGGCAGGGATGAAAAACTGTTTTTT. It translates to CASSLYPGRDEKLFF.

The chain couples TRBV6-1 to TRBJ2-7; possible D gene TRBD1, 6 bases. The V end was cut by 4 bases, the J end by 0 bases, with 10 bases between. This CDR3 contains 14 residues. Germline V lookup: CDR1 MNHNS, CDR2 SASEGT. This CDR3 is CASSAGTPSYEQYF. The CDR3 region has the DNA TGTGCCAGCAGTGCCGGGACACCCTCCTACGAGCAGTACTTC.

The V and J genes are TRBV6-6 and TRBJ2-3; 8 bases align to TRBD1. Germline V gene sequence: CDR1 MNHNY, CDR2 SVGAGI (reference sequence). This CDR3 region has 16 residues. Trimming cost V 5 bases and J 1 base; bases outside gene matches: 8. CDR3 in DNA: TGTGCCAGCAGTGCCGCAGGGGGCTGGGGCACAGATACGCAGTATTTT. Protein product: CASSAAGGWGTDTQYF.

This chain connects TRBV5-1 to TRBJ2-5; 9 bases line up with TRBD2. The CDR3 sequence is 16 residues long. The germline CDR1 and CDR2 sequences are SGHRS and YFSETQ. Germline trimming cut 2 bases from V and 4 bases from J; bases unmatched to any gene: 9. In DNA, the CDR3 is TGCGCCAGCAGCTTATCCCGTAGCGGGGGCGTAGAGACCCAGTACTTC. Residues: CASSLSRSGGVETQYF. The whole variable domain, filled in from reference TRBV5-1 and TRBJ2-5, reads KAGVTQTPRYLIKTRGQQVTLSCSPISGHRSVSWYQQTPGQGLQFLFEYFSETQRNKGNFPGRFSGRQFSNSRSEMNVSTLELGDSALYLCASSLSRSGGVETQYFGPGTRLLVL.

The chain uses TRBV5-1 and TRBJ2-1, with D unresolved. Per the germline V gene, CDR1 is SGHRS and CDR2 is YFSETQ. V was pared by 3 bases and J by 10 bases, with 11 bases between. The CDR3 totals 12 residues. This CDR3 reads CASSYSLAEQFF. The CDR3 DNA follows: TGCGCCAGCAGCTACTCGCTCGCGGAGCAGTTCTTC.